A selection of T cell receptor beta chains follows, all from one sample in a study of T cells in Graves' hyperthyroidism and ophthalmopathy. TCRdb fed the multiplex PCR reads into MiXCR, producing one record per CDR3 protein. The data contain some 510,000 distinct CDR3 sequences, under 25% of them singletons. The sample taken for sequencing was blood. Receptors were obtained from a man between 18 and 29 years old with Graves' hyperthyroidism. CDR3s include the opening cysteine and the closing phenylalanine or tryptophan.

TRBJ2-7	TRBV19	CASSMGEAYEQYF
TRBJ1-6	TRBV3-1	CASSQGGKGNSPLHF
TRBJ1-1	TRBV28	CASSLLEAFF
TRBJ1-5	TRBV6-9	CASSVDRVYGQPQHF
TRBJ2-5	TRBV11-1	CASSAGLLAGGLETQYF
TRBJ1-2	TRBV5-1	CSSSLGSSGGYTF
TRBJ2-7	TRBV28	CASSLSGGEVEQYF
TRBJ2-2	TRBV11-1	CASSLVRTENTGELFF
TRBJ2-3	TRBV12-3/TRBV12-4	CASKDRDNTQYF
TRBJ1-4	TRBV6-2/TRBV6-3	CASSYSAGQGAKANEKLFF
TRBJ1-2	TRBV12-3/TRBV12-4	CASSLTAPYRGYTF
TRBJ2-7	TRBV27	CASRRGWSYEQYF
TRBJ1-5	TRBV4-2	CASSLDQDQPQHF
TRBJ1-2	TRBV7-2	CASSLNPQFGYTF